A selection of T cell receptor beta chains follows, all from one sample in a study of shared clonotypes between healthy human individuals. The data were produced by immunoSEQ multiplex PCR, yet TCRdb's version contains in-frame clones alone and is incomplete. The profile shows hundreds of thousands of clones, around 96% of them singletons. Source material: naive CD8+ T cells sorted from blood. The receptors shown here come from a woman in her 30s in good health. Each CDR3 is given with its conserved first and last residue. Fields, in order: J gene, CDR3 length, clone size, V gene, CDR3 protein. Some rows mark clone size as missing; the rest say once, few, many or name a class of expanded clone.

TRBJ2-7 | 14 | NA | TRBV7-9 | CASSPGTAQWEQYF
TRBJ1-1 | 15 | NA | TRBV28 | CASSFWTGQNTEAFF
TRBJ2-7 | 13 | NA | TRBV27 | CASSYTGAYEQYF
TRBJ2-1 | 15 | NA | TRBV7-2 | CASSQNRGKFNEQFF
TRBJ2-3 | 14 | NA | TRBV7-2 | CASSSAGGTDTQYF
TRBJ2-7 | 14 | NA | TRBV27 | CASSPTSGTTEQYF
TRBJ2-5 | 18 | NA | TRBV28 | CASSFFLGDRGSQETQYF
TRBJ2-1 | 16 | NA | TRBV7-9 | CASSANQGLLGNEQFF
TRBJ2-7 | 14 | once | TRBV27 | CASSFGDGSYEQYF
TRBJ2-7 | 14 | NA | TRBV28 | CASSSKREIYEQYF